This T cell receptor beta chain was documented in a study of blood T cell repertoires in COVID-19. Clones were read by immunoSEQ multiplex PCR, and TCRdb kept only the in-frame ones, dropping some. Of some 350,000 clones in the sample, more than 70% were seen once. This clone was seen a single time. What was sequenced was peripheral blood. The origin of this receptor is a woman aged 30 to 39 with COVID-19, enrolled during active disease.

CDR3 in amino acids: CASTPYKTGEYGYTF. DNA of the CDR3: TGTGCCAGCACCCCTTATAAGACAGGGGAGTATGGCTACACCTTC. The V and J genes are TRBV27 and TRBJ1-2, with TRBD1 matching over 8 bases. Germline V CDR1 and CDR2: MNHEY, SMNVEV (reference sequence). After removal of 7 bases from V and 5 bases from J, the junction contained 12 bases not matched to a gene. The CDR3 sequence is 15 residues long.